The 12 T cell receptor beta chains below were found in one sample sequenced in a study of blood T cells in healthy people across ages. Next came a second PCR, run for about 7 to 11 cycles, which used a sample-barcoded 5' primer along with a J-beta primer mix. TCRdb recomputed calls from the 5' RACE reads with MiXCR, one row per CDR3 protein. The sample has about 730,000 distinct CDR3 sequences, 43% seen once; the top ten hold under 25%. Material for sequencing was blood. These receptors originate from a woman aged 55-69 years in good health.

Details on this clonotype: A much larger clone differs by one base, so this may be a read error. The rearrangement links TRBV6-2 or TRBV6-3 to TRBJ2-5; 11 nucleotides line up with TRBD2. The J call may not be correct, given that the DNA end is closer to TRBJ2-1. CDR3 length equals 13 residues. CDR1 and CDR2 (germline): MNHEY, SVGEGT. The CDR3 loop is CASRQTSGETQFF. CDR3 nucleotides: TGTGCCAGCAGACAGACTAGCGGGGAGACCCAGTTCTTC.

This clonotype was found a few times. The rearrangement joins TRBV6-5 to TRBJ2-1; D remains ambiguous. In germline, CDR1 is MNHEY, CDR2 SVGAGI. V lost 2 bases and J lost 3, with 8 bases in between. There are 14 residues in the CDR3. CDR3 bases: TGTGCCAGCAGTTACCGCTCGGACTACAATGAGCAGTTCTTC. It codes for CASSYRSDYNEQFF.

DNA of the CDR3: TGTGCCAGCAGCGACAGCTTCTCGCCGGGGAATGAGCAGTACTTC. Translated: CASSDSFSPGNEQYF. V gene TRBV12-3 or TRBV12-4 combines with J gene TRBJ2-7; D possibly matches TRBD1 or TRBD2 (5 bases each). CDR3 length: 15 residues. The ends were cut back, 6 bases at V and 7 bases at J, with 22 bases in the middle.

The rearrangement links TRBV29-1 to TRBJ1-1, with D hard to call. Germline V gene lookup returns CDR1 SQVTM and CDR2 ANQGSEA. The CDR3 is 11 amino acids. V gave up 5 bases and J gave up 6 bases, with 10 bases separating them. CDR3 sequence (DNA): TGCAGCGTTATGGGTGTCCCTGAAGCTTTCTTT. The encoded protein is CSVMGVPEAFF.

This chain uses TRBV10-3 with TRBJ2-7, with D perhaps assigned TRBD1 or TRBD2 (5 bases each). Trimming stripped 8 bases from V and 1 base from J, with 6 bases between. Germline V lookup: CDR1 ENHRY, CDR2 SYGVKD. The length of the CDR3 is 11 residues. The CDR3 protein is CAIGGSYEQYF. The CDR3 nucleotides read TGTGCCATCGGGGGATCCTACGAGCAGTACTTC.

CDR3 nucleotide sequence: TGCAGCACCCCGGGGATGGGCGGCTACACCTTC. Translation: CSTPGMGGYTF. This sequence joins TRBV20-1 and TRBJ1-2; no firm D call. Germline values: CDR1 DFQATT, CDR2 SNEGSKA (reference sequence). The CDR3 length is 11 residues.

This chain joins TRBV24-1 and TRBJ1-5; D gene ambiguous. The CDR3 spans 13 residues. Germline V gene data show CDR1 as KGHDR and CDR2 as SFDVKD. Trimming pared 3 bases from V and 5 bases from J, leaving 7 bases between. The CDR3 protein is CATSDVGDQPQHF. Here the CDR3 DNA reads TGTGCCACCAGTGATGTAGGAGATCAGCCCCAGCATTTT.

V usage is TRBV20-1 and J usage is TRBJ2-4; the match to TRBD2 covers 8 bases. The V gene's germline CDR1 is DFQATT and CDR2 SNEGSKA (reference sequence). The CDR3 has 14 residues. Unmatched junction bases numbered 7, after V lost 8 bases and J lost 1 base. CDR3 sequence reads: CSPRWTSAKNIQYF. CDR3 bases: TGCAGTCCTCGATGGACTAGCGCCAAAAACATTCAGTACTTC.

This clonotype was found many times. The V call is TRBV5-1, the J call TRBJ2-1, with D maybe TRBD2 (6 bases). Per germline, CDR1 SGHRS and CDR2 YFSETQ. This CDR3 comprises 15 residues. Deletions cut 5 bases from V and 9 bases from J, with 21 bases between. DNA for the CDR3: TGCGCCAGCAGGGTAATAGGAGGAAGGGAGGCTGAGCAGTTCTTC. It codes for CASRVIGGREAEQFF.

J is TRBJ1-5 and V is TRBV18; unclear D gene. With 3 bases removed from V and 2 bases from J, the gap between germline ends came to 11 bases. Germline loops: CDR1 KGHSH, CDR2 LQKENI. The CDR3 sequence is 15 residues long. The CDR3, as DNA: TGTGCCAGCTCACCTACCGGGGATGGCAATCAGCCCCAGCATTTT. Its protein is CASSPTGDGNQPQHF.

The chain employs TRBV9 and TRBJ1-6; D unresolved. CDR1 is SGDLS and CDR2 is YYNGEE in the germline V gene. This CDR3 comprises 15 residues. V was shortened by 0 bases and J by 6 bases, with 10 bases between the two germline ends. The chain's CDR3 is CASSVDQRPNSPLHF. CDR3 nucleotide sequence: TGTGCCAGCAGCGTAGACCAGAGGCCTAATTCACCCCTCCACTTT.

DNA for the CDR3: TGCGCCAGCAGCTCTACAGGGGGGTCCAATGAGCAGTTCTTC. Protein sequence: CASSSTGGSNEQFF. The V call is TRBV5-1, the J call TRBJ2-1; 8 bases map to TRBD1. From germline, CDR1 is SGHRS and CDR2 YFSETQ. J gave up 6 bases and V 3 bases, and 5 bases lay outside the gene matches. This CDR3 region has 14 residues.